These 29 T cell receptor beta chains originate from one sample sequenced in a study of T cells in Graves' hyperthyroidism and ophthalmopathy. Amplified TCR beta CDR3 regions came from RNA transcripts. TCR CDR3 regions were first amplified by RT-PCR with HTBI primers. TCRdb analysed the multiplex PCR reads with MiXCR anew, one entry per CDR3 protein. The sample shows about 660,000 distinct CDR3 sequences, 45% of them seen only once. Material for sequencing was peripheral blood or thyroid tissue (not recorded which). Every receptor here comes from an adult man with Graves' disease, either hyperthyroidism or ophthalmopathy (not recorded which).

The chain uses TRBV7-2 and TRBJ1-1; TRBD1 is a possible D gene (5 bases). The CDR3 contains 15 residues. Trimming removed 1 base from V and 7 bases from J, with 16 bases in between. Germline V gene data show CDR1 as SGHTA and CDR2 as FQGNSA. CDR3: CASSLVGGAGDEAFF. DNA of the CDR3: TGTGCCAGCAGCTTAGTAGGCGGGGCTGGCGATGAAGCTTTCTTT.

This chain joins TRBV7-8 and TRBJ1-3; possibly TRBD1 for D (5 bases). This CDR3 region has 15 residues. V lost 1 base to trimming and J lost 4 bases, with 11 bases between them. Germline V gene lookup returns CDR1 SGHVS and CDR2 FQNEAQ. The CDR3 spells CASSLDRRGGNTIYF. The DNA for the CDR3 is TGTGCCAGCAGCTTAGACAGGCGCGGGGGAAACACCATATATTTT. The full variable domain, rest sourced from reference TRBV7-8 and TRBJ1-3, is GAGVSQSPRYKVAKRGQDVALRCDPISGHVSLFWYQQALGQGPEFLTYFQNEAQLDKSGLPSDRFFAERPEGSVSTLKIQRTQQEDSAVYLCASSLDRRGGNTIYFGEGSWLTVV.

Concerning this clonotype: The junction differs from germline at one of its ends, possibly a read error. DNA of the CDR3: TGCGCCAGCAGCTTTGGGACTAGCGGAGGCTTCTACGAGCAGTACTTC. This gives the protein CASSFGTSGGFYEQYF. This chain connects TRBV7-9 to TRBJ2-7; 11 bases line up with TRBD2. The germline V gene has CDR1 SEHNR and CDR2 FQNEAQ (reference sequence). This CDR3 has 16 residues.

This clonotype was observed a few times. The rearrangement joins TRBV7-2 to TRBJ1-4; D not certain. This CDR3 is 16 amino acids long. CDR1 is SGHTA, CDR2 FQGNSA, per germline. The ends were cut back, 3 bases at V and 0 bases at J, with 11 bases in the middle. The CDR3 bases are TGTGCCAGCAGCTTGAAGTTGGGTGCAACTAATGAAAAACTGTTTTTT. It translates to CASSLKLGATNEKLFF.

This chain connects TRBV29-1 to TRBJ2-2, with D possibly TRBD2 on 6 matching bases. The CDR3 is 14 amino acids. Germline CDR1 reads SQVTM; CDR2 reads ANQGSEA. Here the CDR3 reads CSARPGLLVGELFF. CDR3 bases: TGCAGTGCTAGACCGGGACTCCTGGTCGGGGAGCTGTTTTTT.

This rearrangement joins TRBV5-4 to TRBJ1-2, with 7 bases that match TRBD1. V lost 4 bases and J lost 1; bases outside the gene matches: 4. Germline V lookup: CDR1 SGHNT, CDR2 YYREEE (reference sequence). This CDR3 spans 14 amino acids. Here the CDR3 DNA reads TGTGCCAGCAGCCCTGGGACAGATAACTATGGCTACACCTTC. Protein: CASSPGTDNYGYTF.

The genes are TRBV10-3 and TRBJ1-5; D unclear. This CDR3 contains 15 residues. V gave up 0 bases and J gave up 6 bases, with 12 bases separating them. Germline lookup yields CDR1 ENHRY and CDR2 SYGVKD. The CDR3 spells CAISESEGQGQPQHF. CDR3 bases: TGTGCCATCAGTGAGTCGGAGGGCCAAGGTCAGCCCCAGCATTTT.

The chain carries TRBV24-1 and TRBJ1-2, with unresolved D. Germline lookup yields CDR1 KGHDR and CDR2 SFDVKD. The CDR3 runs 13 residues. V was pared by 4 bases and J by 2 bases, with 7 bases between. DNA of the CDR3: TGTGCCACCAGTGACGTACTGAACTATGGCTACACCTTC. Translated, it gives CATSDVLNYGYTF.

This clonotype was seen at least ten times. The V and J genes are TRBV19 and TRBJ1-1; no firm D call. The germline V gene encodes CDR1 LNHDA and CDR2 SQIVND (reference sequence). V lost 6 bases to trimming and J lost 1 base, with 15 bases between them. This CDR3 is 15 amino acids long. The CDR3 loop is CASSTGSPANTEAFF. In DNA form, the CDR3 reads TGTGCCAGTAGCACCGGATCCCCAGCGAACACTGAAGCTTTCTTT.

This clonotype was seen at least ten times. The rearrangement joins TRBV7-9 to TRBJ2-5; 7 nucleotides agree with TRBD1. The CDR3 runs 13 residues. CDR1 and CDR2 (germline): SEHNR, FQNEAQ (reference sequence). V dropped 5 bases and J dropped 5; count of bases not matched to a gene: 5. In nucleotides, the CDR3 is TGTGCCAGCAGCCTGGACAGGCACGAGACCCAGTACTTC. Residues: CASSLDRHETQYF.

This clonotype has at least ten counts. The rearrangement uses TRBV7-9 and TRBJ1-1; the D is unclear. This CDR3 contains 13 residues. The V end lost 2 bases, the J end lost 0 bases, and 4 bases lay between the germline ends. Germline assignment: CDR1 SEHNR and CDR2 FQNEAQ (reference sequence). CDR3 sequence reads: CASSLTLNTEAFF. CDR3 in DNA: TGTGCCAGCAGCTTAACTTTGAACACTGAAGCTTTCTTT. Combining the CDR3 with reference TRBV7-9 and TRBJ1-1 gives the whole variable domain DTGVSQNPRHKITKRGQNVTFRCDPISEHNRLYWYRQTLGQGPEFLTYFQNEAQLEKSRLLSDRFSAERPKGSFSTLEIQRTEQGDSAMYLCASSLTLNTEAFFGQGTRLTVV.

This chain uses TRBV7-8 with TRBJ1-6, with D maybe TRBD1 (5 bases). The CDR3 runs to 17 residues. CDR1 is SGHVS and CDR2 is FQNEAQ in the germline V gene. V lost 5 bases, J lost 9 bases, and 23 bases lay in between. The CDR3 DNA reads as TGTGCCAGCAGCCAAGTCGGTCGTGTAAGGGGCGGTTCACCCCTCCACTTT. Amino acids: CASSQVGRVRGGSPLHF.

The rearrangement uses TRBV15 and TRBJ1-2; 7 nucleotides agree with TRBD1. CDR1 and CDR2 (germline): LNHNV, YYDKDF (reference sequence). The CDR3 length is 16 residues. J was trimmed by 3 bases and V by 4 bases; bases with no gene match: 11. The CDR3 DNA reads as TGTGCCACCAGCATTCGGGGACAGACTAACCACTATGGCTACACCTTC. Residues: CATSIRGQTNHYGYTF.

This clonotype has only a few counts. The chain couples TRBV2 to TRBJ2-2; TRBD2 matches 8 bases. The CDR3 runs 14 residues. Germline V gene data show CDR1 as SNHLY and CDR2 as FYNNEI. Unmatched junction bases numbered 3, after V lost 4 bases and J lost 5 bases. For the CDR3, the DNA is TGTGCCAGCAGTGTTCGGGAGGGGACCGGGGAGCTGTTTTTT. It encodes CASSVREGTGELFF.

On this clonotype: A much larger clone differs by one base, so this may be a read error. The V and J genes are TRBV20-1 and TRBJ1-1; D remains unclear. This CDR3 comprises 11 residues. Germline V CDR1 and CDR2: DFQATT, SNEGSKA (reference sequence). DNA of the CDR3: TGCAGTGCTAGAGTTGTGGGTGAAACTTTCTTT. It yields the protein CSARVVGETFF.

Here the CDR3 reads CATSRDLSGNEGYTF. The CDR3 nucleotides are TGTGCCACCAGCAGAGATCTGTCAGGGAATGAAGGCTACACCTTC. The chain links TRBV15 to TRBJ1-2; the D gene is possibly TRBD1 (5 bases). V dropped 0 bases and J dropped 8 bases, with 16 bases sitting between them. The CDR3 is 15 amino acids. Germline V gene sequence: CDR1 LNHNV, CDR2 YYDKDF (reference sequence). The full variable domain, in which reference TRBV15 and TRBJ1-2 provide the parts outside the CDR3, is DAMVIQNPRYQVTQFGKPVTLSCSQTLNHNVMYWYQQKSSQAPKLLFHYYDKDFNNEADTPDNFQSRRPNTSFCFLDIRSPGLGDTAMYLCATSRDLSGNEGYTFGSGTRLTVV.

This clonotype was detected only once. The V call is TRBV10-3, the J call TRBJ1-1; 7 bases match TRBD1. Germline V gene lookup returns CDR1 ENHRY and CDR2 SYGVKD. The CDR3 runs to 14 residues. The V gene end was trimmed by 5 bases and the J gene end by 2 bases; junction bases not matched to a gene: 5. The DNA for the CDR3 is TGTGCCATCAGTACAGGGGCCGGAAACACTGAAGCTTTCTTT. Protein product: CAISTGAGNTEAFF.

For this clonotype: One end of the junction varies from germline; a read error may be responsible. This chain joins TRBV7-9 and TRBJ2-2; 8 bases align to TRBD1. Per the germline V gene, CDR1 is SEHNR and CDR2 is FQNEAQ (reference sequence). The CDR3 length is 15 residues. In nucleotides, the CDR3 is TGCGCCAGCAGCTCCTCCGGGACAGGCGCCGGGGAGCTGTTTTTT. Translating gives CASSSSGTGAGELFF.

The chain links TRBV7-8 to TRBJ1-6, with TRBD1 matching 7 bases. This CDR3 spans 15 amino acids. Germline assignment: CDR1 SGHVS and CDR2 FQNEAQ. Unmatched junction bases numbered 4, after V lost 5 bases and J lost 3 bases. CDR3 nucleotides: TGTGCCAGCAGCCCCAACAGGGGCTATAATTCACCCCTCCACTTT. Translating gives CASSPNRGYNSPLHF.

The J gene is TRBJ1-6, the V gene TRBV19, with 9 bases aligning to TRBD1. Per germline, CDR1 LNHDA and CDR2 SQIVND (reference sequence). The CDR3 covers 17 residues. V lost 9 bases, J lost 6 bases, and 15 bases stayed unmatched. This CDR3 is CARERAVQGACNSPLHF. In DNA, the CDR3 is TGTGCCAGGGAGAGGGCGGTACAGGGGGCCTGTAATTCACCCCTCCACTTT.

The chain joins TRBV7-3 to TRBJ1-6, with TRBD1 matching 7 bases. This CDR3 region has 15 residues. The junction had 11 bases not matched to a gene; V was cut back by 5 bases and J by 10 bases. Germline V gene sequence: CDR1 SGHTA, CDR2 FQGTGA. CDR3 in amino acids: CASSRGTAQGSPLHF. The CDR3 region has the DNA TGTGCCAGCAGCCGAGGGACAGCTCAAGGGTCACCCCTCCACTTT.

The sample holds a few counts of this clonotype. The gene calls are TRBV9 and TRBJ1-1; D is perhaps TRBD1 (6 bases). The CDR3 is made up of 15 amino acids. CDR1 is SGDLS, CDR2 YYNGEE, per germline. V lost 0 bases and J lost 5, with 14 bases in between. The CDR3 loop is CASSVVGGGRTEAFF. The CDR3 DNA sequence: TGTGCCAGCAGCGTAGTGGGGGGCGGAAGAACTGAAGCTTTCTTT.

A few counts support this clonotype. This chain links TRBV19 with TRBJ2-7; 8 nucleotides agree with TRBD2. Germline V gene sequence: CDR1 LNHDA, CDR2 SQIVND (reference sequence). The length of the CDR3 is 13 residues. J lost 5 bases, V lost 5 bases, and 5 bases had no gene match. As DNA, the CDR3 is TGTGCCAGTAGTCCGATCGGGGGGGACGAGCAGTACTTC. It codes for CASSPIGGDEQYF. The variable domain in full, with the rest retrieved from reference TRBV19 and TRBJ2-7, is DGGITQSPKYLFRKEGQNVTLSCEQNLNHDAMYWYRQDPGQGLRLIYYSQIVNDFQKGDIAEGYSVSREKKESFPLTVTSAQKNPTAFYLCASSPIGGDEQYFGPGTRLTVT.

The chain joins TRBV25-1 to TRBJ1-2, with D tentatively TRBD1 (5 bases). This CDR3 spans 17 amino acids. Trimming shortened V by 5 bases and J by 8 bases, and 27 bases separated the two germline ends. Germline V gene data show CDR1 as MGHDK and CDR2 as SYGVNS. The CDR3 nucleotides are TGTGCCAGCAGTTTATCTTGGAGTATCAGGGATAGTGGCGGCTACACCTTC. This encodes CASSLSWSIRDSGGYTF.

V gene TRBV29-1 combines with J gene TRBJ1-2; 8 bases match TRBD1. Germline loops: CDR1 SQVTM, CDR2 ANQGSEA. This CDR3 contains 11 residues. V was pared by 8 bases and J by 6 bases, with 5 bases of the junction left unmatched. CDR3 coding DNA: TGCAGCATAGGACAGGGAAATGGCTACACCTTC. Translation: CSIGQGNGYTF.

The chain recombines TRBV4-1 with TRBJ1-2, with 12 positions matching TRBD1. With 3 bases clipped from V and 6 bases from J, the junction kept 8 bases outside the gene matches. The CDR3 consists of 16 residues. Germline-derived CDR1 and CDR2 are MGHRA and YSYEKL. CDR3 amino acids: CASSHLPGQGADGYTF. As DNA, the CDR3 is TGCGCCAGCAGCCACTTACCGGGACAGGGGGCGGATGGCTACACCTTC.

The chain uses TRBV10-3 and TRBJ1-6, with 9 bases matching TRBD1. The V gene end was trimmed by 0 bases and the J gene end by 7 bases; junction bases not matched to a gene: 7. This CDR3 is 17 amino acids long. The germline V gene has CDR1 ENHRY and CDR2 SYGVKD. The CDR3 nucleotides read TGTGCCATCAGTGAGTCTGGCCAAACAGGGGGCAATTCACCCCTCCACTTT. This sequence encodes CAISESGQTGGNSPLHF.

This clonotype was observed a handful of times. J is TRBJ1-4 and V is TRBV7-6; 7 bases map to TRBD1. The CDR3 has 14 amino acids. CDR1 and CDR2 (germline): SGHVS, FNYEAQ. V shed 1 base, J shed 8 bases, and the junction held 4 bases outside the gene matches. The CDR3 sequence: CASSLEGGWEKLFF. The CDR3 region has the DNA TGTGCCAGCAGCTTAGAAGGGGGCTGGGAAAAACTGTTTTTT.

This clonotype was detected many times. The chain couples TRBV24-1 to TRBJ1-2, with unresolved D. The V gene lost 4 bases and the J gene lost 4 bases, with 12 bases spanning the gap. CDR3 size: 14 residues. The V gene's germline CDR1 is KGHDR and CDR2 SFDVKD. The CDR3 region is CATSESGRAYGYTF. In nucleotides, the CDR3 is TGTGCCACCAGTGAATCTGGGAGAGCCTATGGCTACACCTTC.